A single count supports the clone carrying this T cell receptor (beta chain). Antigen: not known. Profiled with immunoSEQ multiplex PCR; TCRdb holds only in-frame clones, not every one. The sample lists approximately 99,000 clones, around nine tenths occurring once. These data come from a study of T cell responses to AZD1222 COVID-19 vaccine. Study observations and caveats: Most donors were white British, females outnumbered males, and clonal diversity was possibly underestimated.

V gave up 2 bases and J gave up 1 base, with 10 bases separating them. Germline V gives CDR1 LGHDT, CDR2 YNNKEL (reference sequence). The CDR3 totals 15 residues. The V call is TRBV3-1 (or the pseudogene TRBV3-2), the J call TRBJ2-3; tentatively, D is TRBD2 (7 bases). The specimen comprised peripheral blood, sampled on day 0 of AZD1222 vaccination. The sequence came from an adult in good health. In nucleotides, the CDR3 is TGTGCCAGCAGCCAATGGGAGGGGGGCACAGATACGCAGTATTTT. Protein product: CASSQWEGGTDTQYF.